This T cell receptor beta chain was recorded in a study of control samples from healthy donors and cancer patients. Clones were read by immunoSEQ multiplex PCR, and TCRdb kept only the in-frame ones, dropping some. In the table there are 120,000 or so clones, roughly 91% of which are singletons. The CDR3 covers 15 residues. The V segment lost 4 bases and the J segment 3 bases; nucleotides outside the gene matches: 8. The V gene's germline CDR1 is KGHDR and CDR2 SFDVKD. The clonotype originates from a middle-aged man in good health. Sequenced: blood. The gene calls are TRBV24-1 and TRBJ2-7, with TRBD1 identical over 7 bases. Here the CDR3 reads CATSDPGQVCYEQYF. In DNA, the CDR3 is TGTGCCACCAGTGACCCCGGACAGGTATGCTACGAGCAGTACTTC.